Below, 14 T cell receptor beta chains from the same sample are listed, as sequenced in a study of CD8 T cell repertoires and HIV-1 epitope variants. The method was immunoSEQ multiplex PCR; TCRdb's version includes in-frame clones alone and lacks a portion of them. The repertoire holds 5,500 to 7,000 clones, with roughly 70% as singletons. Their target antigens are unknown. Sequencing input: cultured CD8+ T cells derived from PBMCs. The receptors originated from a male donor with HIV.

The gene calls are TRBV4-3 and TRBJ1-1, with unresolved D. CDR1 and CDR2 from the germline V gene are LGHNA and YSLEER. The CDR3 length is 16 residues. With 0 bases removed from V and 6 bases from J, the gap between germline ends came to 17 bases. CDR3 in DNA: TGCGCCAGCAGCCAAGATGCGAGGGTCGGGGTCTCTGAAGCTTTCTTT. This codes for CASSQDARVGVSEAFF.

The V call is TRBV5-4, the J call TRBJ1-1; 8 bases are a match to TRBD1. V was pared by 4 bases and J by 1 base, with 6 bases of the junction left unmatched. Per the germline V gene, CDR1 is SGHNT and CDR2 is YYREEE (reference sequence). The CDR3 has 15 amino acids. The DNA for the CDR3 is TGTGCCAGCAGCGCCAGGACAGGGAGGAACACTGAAGCTTTCTTT. The encoded protein is CASSARTGRNTEAFF.

This chain uses TRBV28 with TRBJ1-1; TRBD1 agrees at 7 bases. The CDR3 runs 13 residues. Trimming took 4 bases from V and 8 from J; bases not matched to a gene: 7. Germline CDR1 and CDR2: MDHEN and SYDVKM. In nucleotides, the CDR3 is TGTGCCAGCAGTTCCTCCCCGACAGGGGAAGCTTTCTTT. This codes for CASSSSPTGEAFF.

CDR3 in amino acids: CASSYSDRGDYEQYF. CDR3 bases: TGTGCCAGCAGTTACTCCGACAGGGGGGACTACGAGCAGTACTTC. The genes are TRBV6-5 and TRBJ2-7; 9 bases are shared with TRBD1. Germline values: CDR1 MNHEY, CDR2 SVGAGI. The length of the CDR3 is 15 residues. V shed 0 bases, J shed 3 bases, and the junction held 3 bases outside the gene matches.

The chain is built from TRBV11-1 and TRBJ2-7; TRBD1 aligns across 7 bases. J gave up 3 bases and V 7 bases, and 6 bases lay outside the gene matches. Per the germline V gene, CDR1 is SGHAT and CDR2 is FQDESV (reference sequence). The CDR3 extends over 13 amino acids. As DNA, the CDR3 is TGTGCCAGCAACGACAGGGTTGGCTACGAGCAGTACTTC. This encodes CASNDRVGYEQYF.

The chain uses TRBV7-2 and TRBJ2-1, with 9 bases that match TRBD2. With 3 bases clipped from V and 6 bases from J, the junction kept 6 bases outside the gene matches. Per germline, CDR1 SGHTA and CDR2 FQGNSA. The CDR3 covers 15 residues. The CDR3 region is CASSFGAGGPNEQFF. The CDR3 DNA reads TGTGCCAGCAGCTTCGGGGCGGGGGGGCCCAATGAGCAGTTCTTC.

The J gene is TRBJ1-4, the V gene TRBV7-6; D perhaps matches TRBD1 (6 bases). Germline CDR1 reads SGHVS; CDR2 reads FNYEAQ. The CDR3 extends over 13 amino acids. Trimming shortened V by 3 bases and J by 8 bases, and 10 bases separated the two germline ends. The DNA for the CDR3 is TGTGCCAGCAGCTTTATAGGGGGAGAAAAACTGTTTTTT. Encoded protein: CASSFIGGEKLFF.

The chain joins TRBV28 to TRBJ2-7; 13 bases align to TRBD2. The V gene's germline CDR1 is MDHEN and CDR2 SYDVKM. After removal of 6 bases from V and 7 bases from J, the junction contained 12 bases not matched to a gene. The CDR3 is 16 residues long. DNA of the CDR3: TGTGCCAGCAGGGAGGCGGGACTAGCGGGACCTGGGGAGCAGTACTTC. Translating gives CASREAGLAGPGEQYF.

The gene calls are TRBV11-3 and TRBJ2-1, with D possibly called TRBD1 or TRBD2 (5 bases each). The CDR3 spans 14 residues. CDR1 and CDR2 (germline): SGHNT, YENEEA. V lost 5 bases and J lost 5, with 13 bases in between. CDR3 region: CASSNRDGNNEQFF. As DNA, the CDR3 is TGTGCCAGCAGCAACCGGGACGGAAACAATGAGCAGTTCTTC.

This clone was seen a single time. This rearrangement joins TRBV10-3 to TRBJ2-1; 9 bases are a match to TRBD2. Germline CDR1 is ENHRY and CDR2 is SYGVKD. This CDR3 spans 19 amino acids. V shed 0 bases and J 8 bases; nucleotides not matched to a gene: 17. DNA for the CDR3: TGTGCCATCAGTGAGTCGGTGGCTAGCGGGACCCCAGGGGTCGATGAGCAGTTCTTC. Amino acid sequence: CAISESVASGTPGVDEQFF.

Only a few counts were recorded for this clone. The chain uses TRBV21-1 and TRBJ2-5. TRBV21-1 counts as a pseudogene. This CDR3 is 13 amino acids long. The CDR3 DNA reads as TGTGCCAGCACTGACCACCCGTGGGAGACCCAGTACTTC. It encodes CASTDHPWETQYF.

The chain links TRBV28 to TRBJ1-4; tentatively, D is TRBD1 (5 bases). Trimming stripped 2 bases from V and 4 bases from J, with 14 bases between. Germline V CDR1 and CDR2: MDHEN, SYDVKM. The CDR3 covers 16 residues. The CDR3 is CASSLRGTELNEKLFF. The CDR3 DNA is TGTGCCAGCAGTTTACGGGGGACGGAACTTAATGAAAAACTGTTTTTT.

The chain couples TRBV11-2 to TRBJ2-7; no clear D. Trimming took 3 bases from V and 5 from J, leaving 11 bases between them. Germline loops: CDR1 SGHAT, CDR2 FQNNGV. This CDR3 has 13 residues. The CDR3 region is CASSLWEGNEQYF. The CDR3 bases are TGTGCCAGCAGCTTGTGGGAAGGGAACGAGCAGTACTTC.

The V gene is TRBV19, the J gene TRBJ2-1; 9 bases match TRBD1. Trimming at V came to 4 bases and at J to 9 bases, leaving 7 bases not matched to a gene. Per germline, CDR1 LNHDA and CDR2 SQIVND (reference sequence). There are 14 residues in the CDR3. CDR3 sequence reads: CASSRGQGRSEQFF. The DNA for the CDR3 is TGTGCCAGTAGTAGGGGACAGGGTAGAAGTGAGCAGTTCTTC. Together with reference TRBV19 and TRBJ2-1, the CDR3 gives the full variable domain: DGGITQSPKYLFRKEGQNVTLSCEQNLNHDAMYWYRQDPGQGLRLIYYSQIVNDFQKGDIAEGYSVSREKKESFPLTVTSAQKNPTAFYLCASSRGQGRSEQFFGPGTRLTVL.